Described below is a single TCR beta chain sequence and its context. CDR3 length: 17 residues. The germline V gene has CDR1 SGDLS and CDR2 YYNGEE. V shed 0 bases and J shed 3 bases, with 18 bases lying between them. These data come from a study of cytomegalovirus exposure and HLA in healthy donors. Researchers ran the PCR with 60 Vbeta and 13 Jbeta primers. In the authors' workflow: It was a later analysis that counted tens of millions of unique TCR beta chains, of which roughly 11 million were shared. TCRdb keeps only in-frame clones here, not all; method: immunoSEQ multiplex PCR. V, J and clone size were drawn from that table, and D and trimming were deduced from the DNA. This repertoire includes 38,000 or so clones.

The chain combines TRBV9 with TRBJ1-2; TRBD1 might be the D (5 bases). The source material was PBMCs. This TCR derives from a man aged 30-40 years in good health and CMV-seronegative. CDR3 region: CASSVDLIRGNDYGYTF. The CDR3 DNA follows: TGTGCCAGCAGCGTAGACCTTATAAGGGGCAATGACTATGGCTACACCTTC.